Listed here are 18 T cell receptor gamma chains from one sample, sequenced in a study of human gamma delta and Vdelta1 T cells. These receptors have no known antigen. TCRdb re-processed the PCR reads via CATT. This sample has 7,500 to 10,000 gamma-chain clones, with around 45% found just once. Input material: Vdelta1 gamma-delta T cells from blood grown in culture (DOT cells). The origin of the receptors is a human donor in good health.

This clone has just one count. V usage is TRGV2 and J usage is TRGJP2. The CDR3 contains 12 residues. V shed 1 base and J 8 bases; nucleotides not matched to a gene: 1. Germline CDR1 reads EGSNGY; CDR2 reads YDSYNSKV. This CDR3 reads CATWDGDWIKTF. The CDR3 DNA is TGTGCCACCTGGGACGGAGATTGGATCAAGACGTTT.

The genes are TRGV10 and TRGJ1 or TRGJ2. TRGV10 is recorded as an ORF, its role being uncertain. The J segment lost 12 bases and the V segment lost 8 bases, leaving 29 bases of the junction unmatched. The CDR3 spans 17 residues. CDR3 sequence reads: CAAWDHRLWPNPRGKLF. The CDR3 region has the DNA TGTGCTGCGTGGGATCATCGGTTATGGCCGAATCCCCGGGGGAAACTCTTT.

This clone was seen a few times. The chain is built from TRGV8 and TRGJ1 or TRGJ2. The J segment lost 12 bases and the V segment lost 1 base, leaving 6 bases of the junction unmatched. The CDR3 contains 11 residues. Germline V gives CDR1 VENAVY, CDR2 YDSYNSRV. The CDR3 DNA reads TGTGCCACCTGGGATAGATACGGGAAACTCTTT. It codes for CATWDRYGKLF.

This clone was detected once. The chain joins TRGV5 to TRGJ1 or TRGJ2. J was trimmed by 0 bases and V by 5 bases; bases with no gene match: 7. The length of the CDR3 is 14 residues. Per germline, CDR1 VINAFY and CDR2 YDVSNSKD. CDR3 sequence: CATWGKKNYYKKLF. DNA of the CDR3: TGTGCCACCTGGGGAAAGAAGAATTATTATAAGAAACTCTTT.

This clone has a handful of counts. The rearrangement joins TRGV5 to TRGJ1 or TRGJ2. The CDR3 spans 11 residues. CDR1 VINAFY and CDR2 YDVSNSKD come from the germline V gene. With V trimmed by 2 bases and J by 9 bases, 4 bases remained unmatched. CDR3 residues: CATWDKRKKLF. DNA for the CDR3: TGTGCCACCTGGGACAAGCGTAAGAAACTCTTT.

Remarks on this clone: A much larger clone differs from this one at a single base, so this may be a read error. Distinct nucleotide sequences in the sample also encode this CDR3. The rearrangement joins TRGV8 to TRGJ1 or TRGJ2. CDR3 length equals 13 residues. After removal of 3 bases from V and 1 base from J, the junction contained 3 bases not matched to a gene. CDR1 VENAVY and CDR2 YDSYNSRV come from the germline V gene. The CDR3 loop reads CATWDRNYYKKLF. CDR3 nucleotides: TGTGCCACCTGGGATCGAAATTATTATAAGAAACTCTTT.

The V gene is TRGV4, the J gene TRGJ1 or TRGJ2. After removal of 0 bases from V and 0 bases from J, the junction contained 8 bases not matched to a gene. The CDR3 sequence is 16 residues long. Germline V CDR1 and CDR2: EGSTGY, YDSYTSSV. CDR3 protein: CATWDGPLLNYYKKLF. The CDR3 DNA is TGTGCCACCTGGGATGGGCCACTTTTGAATTATTATAAGAAACTCTTT.

The chain joins TRGV5 to TRGJ1 or TRGJ2. The length of the CDR3 is 16 residues. Unmatched junction bases numbered 12, after V lost 0 bases and J lost 4 bases. CDR1 and CDR2 from the germline V gene are VINAFY and YDVSNSKD. In DNA form, the CDR3 reads TGTGCCACCTGGGACAGGCCGCTACCTGGCTATTATAAGAAACTCTTT. Translated: CATWDRPLPGYYKKLF.

This clone has only a few counts. V usage is TRGV2 and J usage is TRGJP2. Germline V CDR1 and CDR2: EGSNGY, YDSYNSKV. The CDR3 runs 14 residues. With 2 bases clipped from V and 2 bases from J, the junction kept 2 bases outside the gene matches. Here the CDR3 reads CATWDVSSDWIKTF. The CDR3 bases are TGTGCCACCTGGGACGTGAGTAGTGATTGGATCAAGACGTTT.

The V gene is TRGV3, the J gene TRGJP2. This CDR3 region has 17 residues. CDR1 and CDR2 (germline): VTNTFY, YDVSTARD (reference sequence). V lost 0 bases to trimming and J lost 2 bases; unmatched junction nucleotides: 9. In DNA, the CDR3 is TGTGCCACCTGGGACAGGCTTGAGGAAAGTAGTGATTGGATCAAGACGTTT. This encodes CATWDRLEESSDWIKTF.

The V gene is TRGV5, the J gene TRGJP2. This CDR3 has 15 amino acids. Germline V gene lookup returns CDR1 VINAFY and CDR2 YDVSNSKD. Losses at the gene ends were 4 bases for V and 3 bases for J; bases not matched to a gene: 8. The CDR3 sequence: CATWDPQGSDWIKTF. The CDR3 DNA reads TGTGCCACCTGGGATCCTCAGGGTAGTGATTGGATCAAGACGTTT.

The genes are TRGV9 and TRGJ1 or TRGJ2. CDR1 is GITISATS and CDR2 is ISYDGTV in the germline V gene (reference sequence). Germline trimming cut 2 bases from V and 6 bases from J; bases unmatched to any gene: 4. This CDR3 has 12 residues. In DNA, the CDR3 is TGTGCCTTGTGGGAGGACCTTTATAAGAAACTCTTT. Translated: CALWEDLYKKLF.

This clone is large. The V call is TRGV4, the J call TRGJ1 or TRGJ2. This CDR3 is built from 13 residues. Germline CDR1 and CDR2: EGSTGY and YDSYTSSV. The J segment lost 6 bases and the V segment lost 0 bases, leaving 5 bases of the junction unmatched. For the CDR3, the DNA is TGTGCCACCTGGGATGGGCGTAGTTATAAGAAACTCTTT. Its protein is CATWDGRSYKKLF.

V gene TRGV9 combines with J gene TRGJP2. The junction had 3 bases not matched to a gene; V was cut back by 3 bases and J by 5 bases. Germline V gene data show CDR1 as GITISATS and CDR2 as ISYDGTV (reference sequence). This CDR3 is built from 13 residues. The CDR3 loop reads CALWEPSDWIKTF. The CDR3 bases are TGTGCCTTGTGGGAGCCCAGTGATTGGATCAAGACGTTT.

The gene calls are TRGV4 and TRGJ1 or TRGJ2. Per the germline V gene, CDR1 is EGSTGY and CDR2 is YDSYTSSV. Losses at the gene ends were 5 bases for V and 0 bases for J; bases not matched to a gene: 4. The CDR3 extends over 13 amino acids. The CDR3, as DNA: TGTGCCACCTGGGTCCGGAATTATTATAAGAAACTCTTT. Its translation is CATWVRNYYKKLF.

This clone showed up just a few times. V gene TRGV10 combines with J gene TRGJP1. TRGV10 is filed as an ORF, its function uncertain. This CDR3 has 16 residues. V was clipped by 8 bases and J by 0 bases; unmatched bases: 10. The CDR3 protein is CAAWDERDTTGWFKIF. The CDR3 DNA reads TGTGCTGCGTGGGATGAGCGGGATACCACTGGTTGGTTCAAGATATTT.

As concerns this clone: The same CDR3 can be traced to other DNA sequences in this sample. The V call is TRGV2, the J call TRGJ1 or TRGJ2. The CDR3 is 13 amino acids. Germline assignment: CDR1 EGSNGY and CDR2 YDSYNSKV. Losses at the gene ends were 0 bases for V and 6 bases for J; bases not matched to a gene: 5. In DNA, the CDR3 is TGTGCCACCTGGGACGGGCCGTCTTATAAGAAACTCTTT. It is translated as CATWDGPSYKKLF.

The genes are TRGV5 and TRGJ1 or TRGJ2. Germline V CDR1 and CDR2: VINAFY, YDVSNSKD. The CDR3 runs to 15 residues. The ends lost 0 bases at V and 2 bases at J; junction bases unmatched: 7. The CDR3 region is CATWDRRGDYYKKLF. The CDR3 DNA is TGTGCCACCTGGGACAGGCGCGGGGATTATTATAAGAAACTCTTT.